These 10 T cell receptor beta chains were sequenced from one sample in a study of blood T cell repertoires in COVID-19. Repertoires were generated with immunoSEQ multiplex PCR, while TCRdb's copy carries only in-frame clones and drops some. Among tens of thousands of clones listed, roughly 80% were seen once. Sequencing was performed on peripheral blood. These receptors originate from a woman aged 60-75 years with acute or convalescent COVID-19.

With regard to this clone: A junction end diverges from the germline sequence, so it may reflect a read error. This chain connects TRBV3-1 (or the pseudogene TRBV3-2) to TRBJ1-2; TRBD1 matches 8 bases. CDR1 is LGHDT, CDR2 YNNKEL, per germline (reference sequence). This CDR3 has 15 residues. CDR3 bases: TGTGCCAGCAGCTCCACGGGACAGGAAGACTATAGCTACACCTTC. Its protein is CASSSTGQEDYSYTF.

The chain employs TRBV6-6 and TRBJ2-2; D is unclear. Germline V lookup: CDR1 MNHNY, CDR2 SVGAGI (reference sequence). V was cut by 0 bases and J by 5 bases, with 4 bases left in between. The CDR3 is made up of 13 amino acids. This chain's CDR3 is CASSYSRTGELFF. The CDR3 DNA follows: TGTGCCAGCAGTTACTCGAGAACCGGGGAGCTGTTTTTT.

The gene calls are TRBV6-1 and TRBJ1-2; 9 bases align to TRBD1. The CDR3 has 15 residues. Trimming cost V 0 bases and J 5 bases; bases outside gene matches: 4. In germline, CDR1 is MNHNS, CDR2 SASEGT. The CDR3 spells CASSEALQGAYGYTF. The CDR3 DNA reads as TGTGCCAGCAGTGAAGCTTTACAGGGGGCTTATGGCTACACCTTC.

This clone was seen a single time. The rearrangement links TRBV5-1 to TRBJ1-4; a possible D gene is TRBD1 (5 bases). Deletions cut 4 bases from V and 0 bases from J, with 13 bases between. Per germline, CDR1 SGHRS and CDR2 YFSETQ. The CDR3 is 16 amino acids. The CDR3 coding sequence is TGCGCCAGCAGCGGTAACAGGTTTGCAACTAATGAAAAACTGTTTTTT. This encodes CASSGNRFATNEKLFF.

The chain combines TRBV3-1 (or the pseudogene TRBV3-2) with TRBJ2-3; D perhaps matches TRBD2 (6 bases). Deletions cut 0 bases from V and 4 bases from J, with 14 bases between. Per germline, CDR1 LGHDT and CDR2 YNNKEL (reference sequence). The CDR3 contains 16 residues. The CDR3: CASSQDRRGGSDTQYF. The CDR3 DNA follows: TGTGCCAGCAGCCAAGATAGGAGGGGCGGCTCAGATACGCAGTATTTT.

This chain connects TRBV5-6 to TRBJ2-1; TRBD2 agrees at 10 bases. Trimming cost V 1 base and J 0 bases; bases outside gene matches: 7. The CDR3 spans 18 residues. Germline lookup yields CDR1 SGHDT and CDR2 YYEEEE. The chain's CDR3 is CASSLLGSGGPSYNEQFF. The CDR3 bases are TGTGCCAGCAGCTTGCTTGGTAGCGGGGGGCCCTCCTACAATGAGCAGTTCTTC.

This clone has a handful of counts. This rearrangement joins TRBV11-2 to TRBJ1-5; 10 nucleotides match TRBD1. Germline loops: CDR1 SGHAT, CDR2 FQNNGV. V was clipped by 3 bases and J by 3 bases; unmatched bases: 2. The CDR3 is 15 residues long. Here the CDR3 DNA reads TGTGCCAGCAGCTTGGGACAGGGGTACAATCAGCCCCAGCATTTT. This sequence encodes CASSLGQGYNQPQHF. Looking up the rest from reference TRBV11-2 and TRBJ1-5 gives the full variable domain: EAGVAQSPRYKIIEKRQSVAFWCNPISGHATLYWYQQILGQGPKLLIQFQNNGVVDDSQLPKDRFSAERLKGVDSTLKIQPAKLEDSAVYLCASSLGQGYNQPQHFGDGTRLSIL.

The chain recombines TRBV12-3 or TRBV12-4 with TRBJ1-5; D remains unclear. Trimming stripped 5 bases from V and 7 bases from J, with 9 bases between. This CDR3 spans 12 amino acids. The CDR3 DNA reads TGTGCCAGCAGTCCCCAAACACAGCCCCAGCATTTT. Translating gives CASSPQTQPQHF.

The V and J genes are TRBV7-9 and TRBJ2-5; 10 bases are a match to TRBD1. Germline CDR1 reads SEHNR; CDR2 reads FQNEAQ (reference sequence). This CDR3 is 16 amino acids long. V lost 4 bases, J lost 5 bases, and 10 bases stayed unmatched. Here the CDR3 reads CASSSGDRGSLETQYF. In nucleotides, the CDR3 is TGTGCCAGCAGCTCAGGGGACAGGGGAAGTTTGGAGACCCAGTACTTC.

The chain couples TRBV12-5 to TRBJ1-1; D gene uncertain. Germline V gives CDR1 LGHNT, CDR2 FRNRAP. The V and J ends lost 1 base and 4 bases respectively, with 7 bases between them. This CDR3 comprises 13 residues. CDR3 amino acids: CASGLGGPTEAFF. The CDR3 DNA reads TGTGCTAGTGGTTTGGGAGGGCCCACTGAAGCTTTCTTT. Looking up the rest from reference TRBV12-5 and TRBJ1-1 gives the full variable domain: DARVTQTPRHKVTEMGQEVTMRCQPILGHNTVFWYRQTMMQGLELLAYFRNRAPLDDSGMPKDRFSAEMPDATLATLKIQPSEPRDSAVYFCASGLGGPTEAFFGQGTRLTVV.